This T cell receptor beta chain stems from a study of blood T cells in healthy people across ages. Using a J-beta primer mix together with a sample-barcoded 5' primer, a second PCR was run for about 6 to 12 cycles. TCRdb re-analysed the 5' RACE reads in MiXCR, keeping a single row per CDR3 protein. Among over 500,000 distinct CDR3 sequences listed, over 25% were seen once. With respect to this clonotype: Its cognate antigen is unknown.

The ends lost 4 bases at V and 5 bases at J; junction bases unmatched: 10. CDR1 is SGHRS and CDR2 is YFSETQ in the germline V gene. The CDR3 is 16 amino acids. The study, taken as a whole, reports: Possibly, changes in expanded clonotypes were confounded because donor CMV status was unknown. Using unsorted PBMCs precluded a conclusive naive versus antigen-experienced comparison.

These same data were also listed under a study on T cells of mothers and their children.

The chain combines TRBV5-1 with TRBJ2-5, with TRBD1 matching 11 bases. This sequence originates from a boy aged 2 to 10 in good health. The sample taken for sequencing was blood. CDR3 nucleotides: TGCGCCAGCAGCCCGGGACAGGGGGGACTGGTTGAGACCCAGTACTTC. Translating it yields CASSPGQGGLVETQYF.